Listed here are 19 T cell receptor beta chains from one sample, sequenced in a study of blood T cell repertoires in COVID-19. Repertoires were generated with immunoSEQ multiplex PCR, while TCRdb's copy carries only in-frame clones and drops some. The sample has 75,000 to 95,000 clones; around 89% are singletons. Specimen: peripheral blood. These receptors came from a human donor in a cohort sampled during active COVID-19.

J is TRBJ1-3 and V is TRBV5-5, with D possibly being TRBD1 (6 bases). Trimming shortened V by 2 bases and J by 3 bases, and 15 bases separated the two germline ends. Germline CDR1 SGHKS, CDR2 YYEKEE (reference sequence). The CDR3 has 16 residues. In DNA, the CDR3 is TGTGCCAGCAGCTTTGGGACACCGGCACGTGGAAACACCATATATTTT. The encoded protein is CASSFGTPARGNTIYF.

This rearrangement joins TRBV5-4 to TRBJ2-2; TRBD1 aligns across 8 bases. Germline CDR1 SGHNT, CDR2 YYREEE (reference sequence). The CDR3 contains 17 residues. With V trimmed by 4 bases and J by 1 base, 9 bases remained unmatched. Written as DNA, the CDR3 is TGTGCCAGCAGCCCCGAACCCGGACAGGGGAACACCGGGGAGCTGTTTTTT. Its protein product is CASSPEPGQGNTGELFF.

The gene calls are TRBV28 and TRBJ2-7; maybe TRBD2 (6 bases). With 6 bases removed from V and 5 bases from J, the gap between germline ends came to 11 bases. The CDR3 spans 12 residues. Looked up from germline, CDR1 is MDHEN and CDR2 is SYDVKM. This CDR3 is CASRLREHEQYF. In DNA form, the CDR3 reads TGTGCCAGCAGACTCCGGGAGCACGAGCAGTACTTC.

Here the CDR3 reads CASRTVNTEAFF. CDR3 bases: TGCGCCAGCCGTACTGTGAACACTGAAGCTTTCTTT. The chain combines TRBV5-1 with TRBJ1-1, with D unresolved. With 7 bases removed from V and 0 bases from J, the gap between germline ends came to 7 bases. The CDR3 runs 12 residues. Germline CDR1 reads SGHRS; CDR2 reads YFSETQ.

The rearrangement joins TRBV27 to TRBJ1-1, with D possibly matching TRBD1 (6 bases). Trimming took 5 bases from V and 4 from J, leaving 14 bases between them. Germline loops: CDR1 MNHEY, CDR2 SMNVEV (reference sequence). The CDR3 is 14 residues long. CDR3 sequence reads: CASSPQNRATEAFF. CDR3 in DNA: TGTGCCAGCAGTCCACAAAACAGGGCCACTGAAGCTTTCTTT.

The rearrangement links TRBV15 to TRBJ1-5, with D maybe TRBD1 (5 bases). Between the trimmed V and J ends, which lost 6 bases and 0 bases, there was a span of 12 bases. The germline V gene has CDR1 LNHNV and CDR2 YYDKDF (reference sequence). This CDR3 contains 15 residues. The CDR3 sequence: CATRGGILSNQPQHF. The CDR3 nucleotides read TGTGCCACCAGGGGGGGGATCCTTAGCAATCAGCCCCAGCATTTT.

This chain connects TRBV7-3 to TRBJ2-2; TRBD2 matches 9 bases. The junction had 5 bases not matched to a gene; V was cut back by 1 base and J by 5 bases. The CDR3 length is 16 residues. Germline values: CDR1 SGHTA, CDR2 FQGTGA. Here the CDR3 reads CASSLNAGGTTGELFF. The CDR3 DNA is TGTGCCAGCAGCTTAAATGCGGGAGGGACGACCGGGGAGCTGTTTTTT. Full variable domain (rest looked up from reference TRBV7-3 and TRBJ2-2): GAGVSQTPSNKVTEKGKYVELRCDPISGHTALYWYRQSLGQGPEFLIYFQGTGAADDSGLPNDRFFAVRPEGSVSTLKIQRTERGDSAVYLCASSLNAGGTTGELFFGEGSRLTVL.

The chain employs TRBV19 and TRBJ2-3; 11 bases fit TRBD2. The CDR3 consists of 17 residues. Germline-derived CDR1 and CDR2 are LNHDA and SQIVND (reference sequence). Trimming cost V 3 bases and J 6 bases; bases outside gene matches: 11. The CDR3 region is CASSIRLLAGVGDTQYF. The DNA for the CDR3 is TGTGCCAGTAGTATCCGTTTACTAGCGGGAGTAGGTGATACGCAGTATTTT.

The chain joins TRBV6-5 to TRBJ2-3, with 13 bases fitting TRBD2. The V gene's germline CDR1 is MNHEY and CDR2 SVGAGI. The CDR3 has 16 amino acids. Unmatched junction bases numbered 5, after V lost 2 bases and J lost 6 bases. The CDR3 DNA reads TGTGCCAGCAGTTACCTAGGGACTAGCGGGGTTGATACGCAGTATTTT. Translating it yields CASSYLGTSGVDTQYF.

The chain combines TRBV5-1 with TRBJ2-3; 14 positions match TRBD2. J lost 4 bases, V lost 4 bases, and 5 bases had no gene match. From germline, CDR1 is SGHRS and CDR2 YFSETQ. This CDR3 has 16 amino acids. CDR3 sequence reads: CASSTGTSGGSDTQYF. The CDR3 nucleotides read TGCGCCAGCAGCACCGGGACTAGCGGGGGCTCAGATACGCAGTATTTT.

The rearrangement links TRBV7-9 to TRBJ1-5, with 9 nucleotides matching TRBD1. CDR3 length: 14 amino acids. V was pared by 5 bases and J by 4 bases, with 3 bases of the junction left unmatched. Germline V gene sequence: CDR1 SEHNR, CDR2 FQNEAQ (reference sequence). The CDR3 region is CASSQGTGNQPQHF. The CDR3 DNA reads TGTGCCAGCAGCCAAGGGACAGGGAATCAGCCCCAGCATTTT.

V gene TRBV9 combines with J gene TRBJ2-3; TRBD2 aligns across 7 bases. Germline values: CDR1 SGDLS, CDR2 YYNGEE. The V gene end was trimmed by 4 bases and the J gene end by 2 bases; junction bases not matched to a gene: 16. The CDR3 covers 18 residues. The CDR3 reads CASSPQAGAGPFTDTQYF. In nucleotides, the CDR3 is TGTGCCAGCAGCCCCCAGGCGGGAGCAGGTCCCTTCACAGATACGCAGTATTTT.

The chain is built from TRBV5-1 and TRBJ2-5, with 9 positions matching TRBD1. This CDR3 is 15 amino acids long. The V gene's germline CDR1 is SGHRS and CDR2 YFSETQ. The J segment lost 1 base and the V segment lost 4 bases, leaving 5 bases of the junction unmatched. The CDR3 sequence is CASSTIQGAQETQYF. CDR3 nucleotides: TGCGCCAGCAGCACAATACAGGGGGCCCAAGAGACCCAGTACTTC.

The gene calls are TRBV9 and TRBJ2-2; 11 bases agree with TRBD2. Germline-derived CDR1 and CDR2 are SGDLS and YYNGEE. J was trimmed by 6 bases and V by 2 bases; bases with no gene match: 6. There are 16 residues in the CDR3. CDR3 DNA sequence: TGTGCCAGCAGCGTGCGGGCTAGCGGGGGGCCCGGGGAGCTGTTTTTT. Its translation: CASSVRASGGPGELFF.

This rearrangement joins TRBV6-2 or TRBV6-3 to TRBJ1-5; D uncertain. Trimming pared 0 bases from V and 3 bases from J, leaving 9 bases between. Germline V gene lookup returns CDR1 MNHEY and CDR2 SVGEGT. This CDR3 comprises 15 residues. The CDR3 DNA follows: TGTGCCAGCAGTTACTCGCTACAGTACAATCAGCCCCAGCATTTT. Translated: CASSYSLQYNQPQHF.

V is TRBV14 and J is TRBJ2-7; 12 bases map to TRBD2. With V trimmed by 7 bases and J by 5 bases, 18 bases remained unmatched. This CDR3 is built from 18 residues. Germline V gene lookup returns CDR1 SGHDN and CDR2 FVKESK. The CDR3 bases are TGTGCCAGCACCCCTTGGGCTAGCGGGAGGGCCGCGTTGGACGAGCAGTACTTC. Translating gives CASTPWASGRAALDEQYF.

The chain uses TRBV7-8 and TRBJ2-1; 9 bases line up with TRBD2. The V gene's germline CDR1 is SGHVS and CDR2 FQNEAQ. The V gene end was trimmed by 5 bases and the J gene end by 5 bases; junction bases not matched to a gene: 10. The CDR3 is 16 residues long. The CDR3 DNA is TGTGCCAGCAGCCCCACAGGCGGCGGGAGGGACAATGAGCAGTTCTTC. Its translation: CASSPTGGGRDNEQFF.

This chain connects TRBV27 to TRBJ2-7; weak D call: TRBD2 (5 bases). The germline V and J ends were trimmed by 3 bases and 4 bases, with 13 bases remaining between them. The CDR3 has 14 amino acids. Germline V gene lookup returns CDR1 MNHEY and CDR2 SMNVEV (reference sequence). CDR3 protein: CASSFWRPPYEQYF. CDR3 DNA sequence: TGTGCCAGCAGTTTTTGGAGGCCGCCTTACGAGCAGTACTTC.

The chain employs TRBV5-4 and TRBJ2-7, with 9 bases matching TRBD1. CDR1 and CDR2 from the germline V gene are SGHNT and YYREEE (reference sequence). Trimming removed 5 bases from V and 1 base from J; junction bases left unmatched: 10. The CDR3 is made up of 16 amino acids. The CDR3 protein is CASRPSTGTGSYEQYF. In DNA form, the CDR3 reads TGTGCCAGCAGGCCATCGACCGGGACAGGGTCCTACGAGCAGTACTTC.